A selection of T cell receptor beta chains follows, all from one sample in a study of control samples from healthy donors and cancer patients. Using immunoSEQ multiplex PCR, the repertoire was profiled, and TCRdb retains in-frame clones only, with some absent. Counted here are approximately 160,000 clones, roughly 94% occurring once; the ten biggest clones make up more than 1.1%. The source material was blood. Source of these receptors: a young woman in good health. The CDR3 runs from the conserved cysteine through the conserved F or W. D genes are given only for firm matches. Clone size is shown for a subset of rows, as once, few, many or a class of expanded clone.

j_gene | d_gene | abundance | v_gene | CDR3aa | CDR3nt
TRBJ1-1 | NA | NA | TRBV7-9 | CASSAPRNTEAFF | TGTGCCAGCAGCGCACCTAGGAACACTGAAGCTTTCTTT
TRBJ2-1 | NA | NA | TRBV11-2 | CASSIQLPNSGSSYNEQFF | TGTGCCAGCAGCATCCAACTCCCCAATAGCGGAAGCTCCTACAATGAGCAGTTCTTC
TRBJ2-2 | NA | NA | TRBV6-4 | CASSDGVLTGELFF | TGTGCCAGCAGTGACGGGGTTTTAACCGGGGAGCTGTTTTTT
TRBJ1-1 | NA | few | TRBV7-9 | CASSLGGSLQAFF | TGTGCCAGCAGCTTAGGGGGCAGCCTTCAAGCTTTCTTT
TRBJ1-5 | TRBD1 | NA | TRBV28 | CASSLDRGNQPQHF | TGTGCCAGCAGCCTCGACAGGGGCAATCAGCCCCAGCATTTT
TRBJ1-3 | NA | NA | TRBV18 | CASSPPGQGSGGNTIYF | TGTGCCAGCTCACCACCGGGGCAGGGGTCAGGAGGAAACACCATATATTTT
TRBJ2-1 | NA | NA | TRBV27 | CASSTRGMVWDEQFF | TGTGCCAGCAGTACCCGGGGGATGGTCTGGGATGAGCAGTTCTTC
TRBJ1-2 | NA | NA | TRBV2 | CASRPMGGYTF | TGTGCCAGCAGACCGATGGGAGGCTACACCTTC
TRBJ1-1 | NA | NA | TRBV18 | CASSKQGNTEAFF | TGTGCCAGCTCGAAACAGGGGAACACTGAAGCTTTCTTT
TRBJ1-1 | NA | NA | TRBV18 | CASSSHKEGNTEAFF | TGTGCCAGCTCCTCCCATAAGGAAGGGAACACTGAAGCTTTCTTT
TRBJ2-4 | TRBD1 | NA | TRBV19 | CASSIGTGGVIAKNIQYF | TGTGCCAGTAGTATCGGGACAGGCGGTGTGATAGCCAAAAACATTCAGTACTTC
TRBJ1-2 | TRBD1 | NA | TRBV5-4 | CASSSSGGNYGYTF | TGTGCCAGCAGCTCCTCAGGGGGGAACTATGGCTACACCTTC
TRBJ1-2 | NA | NA | TRBV3-1/TRBV3-2 | CASSQPFDYGYTF | TGTGCCAGCAGCCAACCGTTCGACTATGGCTACACCTTC
TRBJ2-2 | NA | once | TRBV5-4 | CASSVVDPTGELFF | TGTGCCAGCAGCGTCGTGGACCCCACCGGGGAGCTGTTTTTT
TRBJ1-2 | NA | few | TRBV4-2 | CASSQASRQGGNYGYTF | TGTGCCAGCAGCCAAGCTTCACGGCAGGGCGGTAACTATGGCTACACCTTC
TRBJ1-2 | TRBD1 | NA | TRBV28 | CASTKDRGGSGYTF | TGTGCCAGCACCAAGGACAGGGGAGGTAGTGGCTACACCTTC
TRBJ1-2 | TRBD1 | NA | TRBV6-5 | CASSYLLGQGGNGYTF | TGTGCCAGCAGTTACCTACTTGGACAGGGGGGAAATGGCTACACCTTC
TRBJ1-5 | NA | NA | TRBV12-3/TRBV12-4 | CASSLISNQPQHF | TGTGCCAGCAGTTTAATCAGCAATCAGCCCCAGCATTTT
TRBJ1-1 | NA | NA | TRBV5-1 | CASRGGLNTEAFF | TGCGCCAGCAGGGGAGGACTGAACACTGAAGCTTTCTTT
TRBJ1-2 | NA | NA | TRBV3-1/TRBV3-2 | CASSRDPGTGYTF | TGTGCCAGCAGCCGCGACCCCGGGACAGGCTACACCTTC
TRBJ1-5 | NA | NA | TRBV6-2/TRBV6-3 | CASSYSRGGVSNQPQHF | TGTGCCAGCAGTTATAGCCGAGGGGGGGTAAGCAATCAGCCCCAGCATTTT
TRBJ2-3 | NA | NA | TRBV19 | CASSISDTQYF | TGTGCCAGTAGTATTTCAGATACGCAGTATTTT
TRBJ1-2 | NA | NA | TRBV28 | CASSFGGGYGYTF | TGTGCCAGCAGTTTTGGGGGGGGCTATGGCTACACCTTC
TRBJ1-2 | TRBD1 | NA | TRBV5-6 | CASSLAIDRALLYGYTF | TGTGCCAGCAGCTTGGCTATCGACAGGGCCCTACTCTATGGCTACACCTTC
TRBJ1-1 | NA | NA | TRBV5-1 | CASSSQGGTFRLNTEAFF | TGCGCCAGCAGCTCCCAAGGAGGGACATTCCGACTTAACACTGAAGCTTTCTTT
TRBJ1-5 | TRBD1 | NA | TRBV19 | CATSGQGDQPQHF | TGTGCCACCTCGGGACAGGGAGACCAGCCCCAGCATTTT
TRBJ2-1 | NA | NA | TRBV2 | CASSEFRGPREQFF | TGTGCCAGCAGTGAATTCAGGGGTCCACGTGAGCAGTTCTTC
TRBJ1-1 | NA | NA | TRBV6-5 | CASSSRVAEAFF | TGTGCCAGCAGTTCCCGGGTTGCTGAAGCTTTCTTT
TRBJ1-5 | TRBD1 | NA | TRBV13 | CASSLGTGLGQPQHF | TGTGCCAGCAGCCTAGGGACAGGGTTAGGGCAGCCCCAGCATTTT
TRBJ1-5 | NA | NA | TRBV27 | CASSIQGRGNQPQHF | TGTGCCAGCAGCATACAGGGACGTGGCAATCAGCCCCAGCATTTT
TRBJ2-2 | NA | NA | TRBV6-4 | CASSRTGDGELFF | TGTGCCAGCAGCAGAACGGGGGACGGGGAGCTGTTTTTT
TRBJ2-7 | NA | NA | TRBV28 | CASSLLGALDF | TGTGCCAGCAGTTTACTGGGGGCCCTGGACTTC
TRBJ1-1 | NA | NA | TRBV29-1 | CSVVPGKGTEAFF | TGCAGCGTTGTCCCAGGGAAGGGCACTGAAGCTTTCTTT
TRBJ2-2 | NA | NA | TRBV14 | CASSDRDRKTGELFF | TGTGCCAGCAGCGATAGGGACCGTAAAACCGGGGAGCTGTTTTTT
TRBJ1-1 | NA | NA | TRBV19 | CASSIRGETEAFF | TGTGCCAGTAGTATTAGAGGGGAAACTGAAGCTTTCTTT
TRBJ2-7 | TRBD2 | NA | TRBV29-1 | CSAGGLAGDRYEQYF | TGCAGCGCCGGAGGACTAGCGGGGGATCGGTACGAGCAGTACTTC
TRBJ1-2 | NA | NA | TRBV6-5 | CASSYSRGRVYGYTF | TGTGCCAGCAGTTACTCCCGGGGTAGGGTCTATGGCTACACCTTC
TRBJ1-2 | TRBD1 | NA | TRBV18 | CASSLDRVASWGYTF | TGTGCCAGCTCGCTGGACAGGGTCGCCTCCTGGGGCTACACCTTC
TRBJ2-4 | NA | NA | TRBV6-1 | CASSDDPWNIQYF | TGTGCCAGCAGTGACGACCCTTGGAACATTCAGTACTTC
TRBJ1-1 | TRBD1 | NA | TRBV19 | CASREDRENTEAFF | TGTGCCAGTAGGGAAGACAGGGAGAACACTGAAGCTTTCTTT
TRBJ1-4 | NA | NA | TRBV7-9 | CASSPGTANEKLFF | TGTGCCAGCAGTCCCGGGACGGCTAATGAAAAACTGTTTTTT
TRBJ2-3 | NA | NA | TRBV3-1/TRBV3-2 | CASSRNDQRHTQYF | TGTGCCAGCAGCCGGAACGACCAGCGGCATACGCAGTATTTT